A single sample is the source of the 32 T cell receptor beta chains below, sequenced in a study of shared clonotypes between healthy human individuals. Produced via immunoSEQ multiplex PCR; TCRdb's table is partial and in-frame only. The sample has 2 million to 2.5 million clones; approximately 93% are singletons. Input material: naive CD4+ T cells from PBMCs. Subset denoted: CD45RA+ positively selected. The receptors here all came from a man younger than 35 in good health. Some clones in this sample may be carry-over from other donors' samples.

CDR3 DNA: TGCGCCAGCAGCCCCACCCAGGGACAGGGGAATTCACCCCTCCACTTT. This gives the protein CASSPTQGQGNSPLHF. This chain joins TRBV5-1 and TRBJ1-6, with 10 bases lining up with TRBD1. V shed 4 bases, J shed 7 bases, and the junction held 8 bases outside the gene matches. The CDR3 sequence is 16 residues long. CDR1 SGHRS and CDR2 YFSETQ come from the germline V gene.

The CDR3 loop reads CASSADFGQPQHF. As DNA, the CDR3 is TGTGCCAGCAGCGCAGACTTTGGGCAGCCCCAGCATTTT. The V call is TRBV9, the J call TRBJ1-5; no reliable D call. Germline V gene sequence: CDR1 SGDLS, CDR2 YYNGEE. This CDR3 has 13 residues. The V gene lost 3 bases and the J gene lost 7 bases, with 11 bases spanning the gap.

This clone showed up just once. The CDR3 here is CASSLVGGLQETQYF. The CDR3 DNA follows: TGTGCCAGCAGCTTAGTGGGGGGCCTACAAGAGACCCAGTACTTC. J is TRBJ2-5 and V is TRBV7-7, with D tentatively TRBD1 or TRBD2 (6 bases each). The CDR3 length is 15 residues. CDR1 SSHAT and CDR2 FNYEAQ come from the germline V gene (reference sequence). V was clipped by 1 base and J by 2 bases, with 11 bases between them. The full variable domain, with the rest looked up from reference TRBV7-7 and TRBJ2-5, is GAGVSQSPRYKVTKRGQDVTLRCDPISSHATLYWYQQALGQGPEFLTYFNYEAQPDKSGLPSDRFSAERPEGSISTLTIQRTEQRDSAMYRCASSLVGGLQETQYFGPGTRLLVL.

The chain recombines TRBV25-1 with TRBJ2-2, with D perhaps matching TRBD1 (6 bases). V gave up 4 bases and J gave up 3 bases, with 12 bases separating them. The length of the CDR3 is 15 residues. Per germline, CDR1 MGHDK and CDR2 SYGVNS. The CDR3 nucleotides are TGTGCCAGCAGTGTGGGGACACTATACACCGGGGAGCTGTTTTTT. It specifies CASSVGTLYTGELFF.

A remark on this clone: The sample carries other DNA sequences with the same CDR3. The rearrangement links TRBV5-1 to TRBJ1-3; D is ambiguous. Trimming took off 0 bases at V and 1 base at J, with 8 bases between the two ends. Germline V CDR1 and CDR2: SGHRS, YFSETQ. The CDR3 runs 15 residues. CDR3 bases: TGCGCCAGCAGCTTGGGCAGCCCTTCTGGAAACACCATATATTTT. The encoded protein is CASSLGSPSGNTIYF.

J is TRBJ1-5 and V is TRBV27, with a possible D match to TRBD1 (5 bases). Trimming left V 5 bases short and J 6 bases short, with 20 bases between. There are 16 residues in the CDR3. Germline V gene data show CDR1 as MNHEY and CDR2 as SMNVEV (reference sequence). CDR3 nucleotide sequence: TGTGCCAGCAGTCTAACGACAGCGGCTGGAACTCAGCCCCAGCATTTT. This gives the protein CASSLTTAAGTQPQHF.

J is TRBJ2-5 and V is TRBV11-3; D may be TRBD2 (6 bases). Germline lookup yields CDR1 SGHNT and CDR2 YENEEA. Trimming removed 4 bases from V and 5 bases from J, with 17 bases in between. This CDR3 spans 15 amino acids. CDR3 amino acids: CASSWGRTEFETQYF. CDR3 coding DNA: TGTGCCAGCAGCTGGGGGAGGACTGAGTTCGAGACCCAGTACTTC.

V gene TRBV11-2 combines with J gene TRBJ1-4; 7 bases map to TRBD1. In germline, CDR1 is SGHAT, CDR2 FQNNGV. V shed 1 base, J shed 7 bases, and the junction held 6 bases outside the gene matches. The CDR3 has 15 residues. The CDR3 DNA reads as TGTGCCAGCAGCTTAGCGCACAGGGGAGGTGAAAAACTGTTTTTT. Translating it yields CASSLAHRGGEKLFF.

This chain joins TRBV11-2 and TRBJ1-5, with D unresolved. Looked up from germline, CDR1 is SGHAT and CDR2 is FQNNGV. This CDR3 is 15 amino acids long. Trimming cost V 6 bases and J 0 bases, with 12 bases left between them. CDR3 coding DNA: TGTGCCAGCAGGGACCCACGAGATAGCAATCAGCCCCAGCATTTT. Translating gives CASRDPRDSNQPQHF. The full variable domain, completed using reference TRBV11-2 and TRBJ1-5, is EAGVAQSPRYKIIEKRQSVAFWCNPISGHATLYWYQQILGQGPKLLIQFQNNGVVDDSQLPKDRFSAERLKGVDSTLKIQPAKLEDSAVYLCASRDPRDSNQPQHFGDGTRLSIL.

The count of this clone is one. The chain links TRBV18 to TRBJ2-7; TRBD1 agrees at 9 bases. This CDR3 has 15 amino acids. CDR1 and CDR2 from the germline V gene are KGHSH and LQKENI. V lost 6 bases and J lost 1; bases outside the gene matches: 7. CDR3 protein: CASSAGTGRSYEQYF. CDR3 sequence (DNA): TGTGCCAGCTCGGCCGGGACAGGGCGGTCCTACGAGCAGTACTTC.

The V and J genes are TRBV29-1 and TRBJ2-5; a possible D gene is TRBD2 (5 bases). The end of the DNA fits TRBJ2-7 better, so the J call may be wrong. The CDR3 spans 14 residues. In germline, CDR1 is SQVTM, CDR2 ANQGSEA. In DNA form, the CDR3 reads TGCAGCGTTCCGAGCGGAGTGAGCTCCTACGAGCAGTACTTC. Encoded protein: CSVPSGVSSYEQYF.

The chain has TRBV6-5 and TRBJ2-1, with 10 positions matching TRBD2. The CDR3 covers 16 residues. Germline CDR1 reads MNHEY; CDR2 reads SVGAGI. The V gene end was trimmed by 2 bases and the J gene end by 10 bases; junction bases not matched to a gene: 11. The CDR3 DNA follows: TGTGCCAGCAGTTACGATGAGACTAGCGGGTCTTGGGAGCAGTTCTTC. It specifies CASSYDETSGSWEQFF.

V and J are TRBV5-6 and TRBJ1-1; TRBD1 agrees at 7 bases. The CDR3 consists of 15 residues. Germline V CDR1 and CDR2: SGHDT, YYEEEE. V gave up 2 bases and J gave up 0 bases; unmatched junction bases: 4. For the CDR3, the DNA is TGTGCCAGCAGCTTTAGGGGGCCGATGAACACTGAAGCTTTCTTT. Translated, it gives CASSFRGPMNTEAFF.

The chain combines TRBV9 with TRBJ1-1; D unresolved. The CDR3 totals 15 residues. Between the trimmed V and J ends, which lost 3 bases and 4 bases, there was a span of 16 bases. CDR1 and CDR2 (germline): SGDLS, YYNGEE. CDR3 in DNA: TGTGCCAGCAGCGGTGACTCCCTCTGGGCCACTGAAGCTTTCTTT. It codes for CASSGDSLWATEAFF.

The chain carries TRBV28 and TRBJ1-3; the D is unclear. Germline V gene data show CDR1 as MDHEN and CDR2 as SYDVKM. The CDR3 sequence is 16 residues long. V lost 2 bases to trimming and J lost 2 bases, with 13 bases between them. The CDR3 region is CASSLSPWETGNTIYF. The DNA for the CDR3 is TGTGCCAGCAGTTTAAGCCCCTGGGAAACTGGAAACACCATATATTTT. Combining the CDR3 with reference TRBV28 and TRBJ1-3 gives the whole variable domain DVKVTQSSRYLVKRTGEKVFLECVQDMDHENMFWYRQDPGLGLRLIYFSYDVKMKEKGDIPEGYSVSREKKERFSLILESASTNQTSMYLCASSLSPWETGNTIYFGEGSWLTVV.

The J gene is TRBJ2-7, the V gene TRBV18, with TRBD1 matching over 11 bases. With V trimmed by 6 bases and J by 6 bases, 10 bases remained unmatched. The CDR3 extends over 15 amino acids. Looked up from germline, CDR1 is KGHSH and CDR2 is LQKENI. The DNA for the CDR3 is TGTGCCAGCTCCCACGGACAGGGGGCGGTTGGCGAGCAGTACTTC. It is translated as CASSHGQGAVGEQYF.

This chain links TRBV6-6 with TRBJ1-5; D is ambiguous. Germline CDR1 and CDR2: MNHNY and SVGAGI (reference sequence). The CDR3 extends over 13 amino acids. V was clipped by 6 bases and J by 6 bases, with 12 bases between them. The CDR3 region has the DNA TGTGCCAGCAGCCTCGATGCGGGTCAGCCCCAGCATTTT. Translation gives CASSLDAGQPQHF.

V is TRBV6-5 and J is TRBJ2-5; unclear D gene. In germline, CDR1 is MNHEY, CDR2 SVGAGI. The CDR3 is 13 residues long. V dropped 6 bases and J dropped 0 bases, with 8 bases sitting between them. The CDR3 nucleotides are TGTGCCAGCAGGGTGGTGTACCAAGAGACCCAGTACTTC. The encoded protein is CASRVVYQETQYF.

This clone was seen only once. CDR3 DNA sequence: TGTGCCAGCAGGGGCGATAGGTTCCGCACAGATACGCAGTATTTT. It is translated as CASRGDRFRTDTQYF. The chain joins TRBV27 to TRBJ2-3; D call uncertain. This CDR3 is built from 15 residues. The germline CDR1 and CDR2 sequences are MNHEY and SMNVEV (reference sequence). V lost 6 bases to trimming and J lost 1 base, with 14 bases between them.

This chain uses TRBV27 with TRBJ2-1; D may be TRBD1 (6 bases). The V gene lost 0 bases and the J gene lost 4 bases, with 25 bases spanning the gap. This CDR3 comprises 20 residues. Germline CDR1 and CDR2: MNHEY and SMNVEV (reference sequence). This chain's CDR3 is CASSLSIRGASQGVYNEQFF. As DNA, the CDR3 is TGTGCCAGCAGTTTATCGATCAGGGGAGCCTCGCAGGGAGTATACAATGAGCAGTTCTTC.

The count of this clone is one. The J gene is TRBJ1-1, the V gene TRBV4-2; 8 bases agree with TRBD1. Germline CDR1 is LGHNA and CDR2 is YNFKEQ. The J segment lost 0 bases and the V segment lost 5 bases, leaving 8 bases of the junction unmatched. The CDR3 loop spans 16 amino acids. The CDR3 DNA follows: TGTGCCAGCAGCTCCCTCGGGACAGGAATGAACACTGAAGCTTTCTTT. It encodes CASSSLGTGMNTEAFF.

The rearrangement uses TRBV7-3 and TRBJ1-2; tentatively, D is TRBD1 (6 bases). Germline V gene lookup returns CDR1 SGHTA and CDR2 FQGTGA. The CDR3 totals 13 residues. The V gene lost 3 bases and the J gene lost 6 bases, with 11 bases spanning the gap. The CDR3 loop reads CASSFGRGHGYTF. The CDR3 bases are TGTGCCAGCAGCTTTGGCAGGGGCCATGGCTACACCTTC. Looking up the rest from reference TRBV7-3 and TRBJ1-2 gives the full variable domain: GAGVSQTPSNKVTEKGKYVELRCDPISGHTALYWYRQSLGQGPEFLIYFQGTGAADDSGLPNDRFFAVRPEGSVSTLKIQRTERGDSAVYLCASSFGRGHGYTFGSGTRLTVV.

Note on this clone: The same CDR3 arises from other DNA sequences in this sample as well. V gene TRBV7-9 combines with J gene TRBJ1-1, with D possibly being TRBD1 (6 bases). The germline V gene has CDR1 SEHNR and CDR2 FQNEAQ (reference sequence). CDR3 length: 13 amino acids. Trimming left V 5 bases short and J 2 bases short, with 9 bases between. CDR3 sequence reads: CASSQGPNTEAFF. The CDR3 region has the DNA TGTGCCAGCAGCCAGGGGCCCAACACTGAAGCTTTCTTT.

The rearrangement uses TRBV28 and TRBJ2-6; 7 bases are a match to TRBD1. V lost 4 bases to trimming and J lost 2 bases; unmatched junction nucleotides: 20. The length of the CDR3 is 21 residues. Germline CDR1 is MDHEN and CDR2 is SYDVKM. CDR3 region: CASSYRQGPRGKGTGANVLTF. The CDR3 region has the DNA TGTGCCAGCAGTTACCGCCAAGGCCCCAGGGGGAAAGGGACTGGGGCCAACGTCCTGACTTTC. The whole variable domain, remainder taken from reference TRBV28 and TRBJ2-6, is DVKVTQSSRYLVKRTGEKVFLECVQDMDHENMFWYRQDPGLGLRLIYFSYDVKMKEKGDIPEGYSVSREKKERFSLILESASTNQTSMYLCASSYRQGPRGKGTGANVLTFGAGSRLTVL.

This clone was recorded once. This CDR3 is also generated by other DNA sequences in the sample. The CDR3: CASSLTSGSYEQYF. CDR3 bases: TGCGCCAGCAGCTTGACGAGCGGGAGTTACGAGCAGTACTTC. The V call is TRBV5-1, the J call TRBJ2-7; 8 bases map to TRBD2. V was clipped by 1 base and J by 4 bases; unmatched bases: 4. Germline V lookup: CDR1 SGHRS, CDR2 YFSETQ. This CDR3 comprises 14 residues.

The gene calls are TRBV23-1 and TRBJ1-5; 10 bases are a match to TRBD1. TRBV23-1 is placed among ORFs of uncertain function. J was trimmed by 4 bases and V by 4 bases; bases with no gene match: 4. The CDR3 contains 15 residues. This CDR3 is CASSRWTGGNQPQHF. The CDR3 DNA sequence: TGCGCCAGCAGTCGTTGGACAGGGGGAAATCAGCCCCAGCATTTT.

This chain uses TRBV18 with TRBJ2-3; no firm D call. The CDR3 extends over 14 amino acids. CDR1 and CDR2 (germline): KGHSH, LQKENI. Trimming left V 3 bases short and J 6 bases short, with 13 bases between. CDR3 in DNA: TGTGCCAGCTCACCGCGTCAGACCGCGGATACGCAGTATTTT. It encodes CASSPRQTADTQYF.

V is TRBV7-2 and J is TRBJ2-1; a weak D match, TRBD2 (5 bases). V lost 5 bases, J lost 6 bases, and 20 bases lay in between. The CDR3 covers 16 residues. The germline gives CDR1 SGHTA, CDR2 FQGNSA. The CDR3 DNA reads as TGTGCCAGCAGCCTACTCGGGGTCCGGGTGCGCAATGAGCAGTTCTTC. Its protein product is CASSLLGVRVRNEQFF.

This clone has a single count. The V call is TRBV4-1, the J call TRBJ2-3; a possible D gene is TRBD1 (7 bases). The CDR3 is 16 amino acids. V was cut by 6 bases and J by 2 bases, with 18 bases left in between. Germline loops: CDR1 MGHRA, CDR2 YSYEKL. The CDR3 region is CASSSGDRTTTDTQYF. Here the CDR3 DNA reads TGCGCCAGCAGTTCGGGGGACAGAACCACCACAGATACGCAGTATTTT.

To note about this clone: The sample contains more than one DNA sequence encoding this CDR3. V and J are TRBV7-9 and TRBJ2-7, with D maybe TRBD1 (5 bases). The V and J ends lost 5 bases and 5 bases respectively, with 7 bases between them. This CDR3 has 11 residues. Germline V CDR1 and CDR2: SEHNR, FQNEAQ (reference sequence). CDR3: CASSSRDEQYF. DNA for the CDR3: TGTGCCAGCAGCAGCAGGGACGAGCAGTACTTC.

In this sample, this clone turned up once. V and J are TRBV14 and TRBJ2-1, with a tentative D call TRBD2 (5 bases). This CDR3 comprises 16 residues. V lost 3 bases and J lost 4, with 16 bases in between. Germline V gives CDR1 SGHDN, CDR2 FVKESK. DNA for the CDR3: TGTGCCAGCAGCCAGGCGACCGGGCTAGCTTACAATGAGCAGTTCTTC. It is translated as CASSQATGLAYNEQFF. The full variable domain, with the rest looked up from reference TRBV14 and TRBJ2-1, is EAGVTQFPSHSVIEKGQTVTLRCDPISGHDNLYWYRRVMGKEIKFLLHFVKESKQDESGMPNNRFLAERTGGTYSTLKVQPAELEDSGVYFCASSQATGLAYNEQFFGPGTRLTVL.

This rearrangement joins TRBV7-3 to TRBJ1-2; 10 nucleotides agree with TRBD1. The CDR3 has 15 residues. The germline CDR1 and CDR2 sequences are SGHTA and FQGTGA. With V trimmed by 6 bases and J by 7 bases, 11 bases remained unmatched. DNA for the CDR3: TGTGCCAGCAGTCAATTTCCGGGACAGGGGACTGGCTACACCTTC. The encoded protein is CASSQFPGQGTGYTF.